This is a list of T cell receptor beta chains from one sample in a study of beta chain features in type 1 diabetes. TCRdb's table, derived via immunoSEQ multiplex PCR, lists solely in-frame clones and lacks some. The sample comprises around 710,000 clones, around 12% of which are singletons, and more than 0.09% rests with the top ten. The sample comprised naive CD4+ T cells from blood. All receptors derive from a man under 40 with type 1 diabetes. Each CDR3 is given with its conserved first and last residue. A D gene is named only where the DNA matches it firmly. Only part of the rows carry a size: once, few, many, or a class if the clone is expanded.

V gene	D gene	clone size	J gene	CDR3 protein	CDR3 DNA
TRBV9	-	-	TRBJ1-5	CASSVGSGVSNQPQHF	TGTGCCAGCAGCGTAGGGTCGGGAGTGAGCAATCAGCCCCAGCATTTT
TRBV10-2	TRBD2	-	TRBJ2-1	CASSESTRTSGKQFF	TGCGCCAGCAGTGAGTCGACTCGGACTAGCGGGAAGCAGTTCTTC
TRBV7-3	TRBD1	few	TRBJ1-2	CASSLRPGQGHYGYTF	TGTGCCAGCAGCTTACGGCCGGGACAGGGGCACTATGGCTACACCTTC
TRBV7-2	TRBD1	few	TRBJ1-5	CASSSTGAYSNQPQHF	TGTGCCAGCAGCTCGACAGGGGCTTATAGCAATCAGCCCCAGCATTTT
TRBV29-1	TRBD1	few	TRBJ2-7	CSVRGDRAYEQYF	TGCAGCGTCAGGGGGGACAGGGCCTACGAGCAGTACTTC
TRBV6-6	TRBD1	-	TRBJ2-7	CASRRQGTGTYEQYF	TGTGCCAGCAGGCGACAGGGGACAGGCACCTACGAGCAGTACTTC
TRBV25-1	-	-	TRBJ2-2	CASEATGTANTGELFF	TGTGCCAGCGAGGCAACTGGGACCGCGAACACCGGGGAGCTGTTTTTT
TRBV29-1	-	few	TRBJ2-7	CSVKTGFAYEQYF	TGCAGCGTCAAAACAGGGTTCGCCTACGAGCAGTACTTC
TRBV12-5	-	-	TRBJ1-4	CASGLGDGGKLFF	TGTGCTAGTGGTTTGGGCGACGGTGGAAAACTGTTTTTT
TRBV5-1	-	-	TRBJ1-4	CASSLASSELFF	TGCGCCAGCAGCTTGGCCAGCTCGGAACTGTTTTTT
TRBV7-9	-	few	TRBJ1-2	CASSPGGDGYTF	TGTGCCAGCAGCCCTGGAGGGGATGGCTACACCTTC
TRBV2	-	few	TRBJ2-1	CASSEQTVDNEQFF	TGTGCCAGCAGTGAACAAACAGTGGACAATGAGCAGTTCTTC
TRBV29-1	-	few	TRBJ1-2	CSATGTGNYGYTF	TGCAGCGCAACTGGGACGGGTAACTATGGCTACACCTTC
TRBV6-5	-	-	TRBJ1-2	CASSSTGQPYGYTF	TGTGCCAGCAGTTCAACAGGACAGCCCTATGGCTACACCTTC
TRBV13	-	few	TRBJ2-3	CASSLGLRTDTQYF	TGTGCCAGCAGCTTAGGCCTTCGCACAGATACGCAGTATTTT
TRBV25-1	TRBD1	few	TRBJ2-3	CASSGTGGDTQYF	TGTGCCAGCAGTGGCACAGGGGGCGATACGCAGTATTTT
TRBV7-2	-	few	TRBJ2-7	CASSLSGYEQYF	TGTGCCAGCAGCTTATCAGGCTACGAGCAGTACTTC
TRBV29-1	TRBD1	few	TRBJ1-2	CSARTGDHGYTF	TGCAGCGCCCGGACAGGGGATCATGGCTACACCTTC
TRBV2	-	few	TRBJ1-4	CASRDLNEKLFF	TGTGCCAGCAGAGATCTTAATGAAAAACTGTTTTTT
TRBV5-6	-	-	TRBJ1-2	CASSPGTVAYAF	TGTGCCAGCAGCCCGGGCACAGTGGCCTACGCCTTC
TRBV18	-	-	TRBJ2-2	CASSPRDTGELFF	TGTGCCAGCTCACCGAGGGACACCGGGGAGCTGTTTTTT
TRBV2	TRBD1	-	TRBJ1-2	CASKIKVGRGDGYTF	TGTGCCAGCAAGATAAAGGTCGGCAGGGGGGATGGCTACACCTTC
TRBV9	-	few	TRBJ2-3	CASSVDAPSAIGTQYF	TGTGCCAGCAGCGTAGATGCTCCTAGCGCGATTGGAACGCAGTATTTT
TRBV23-1	-	few	TRBJ1-3	CARKGSPTPGSGNTIYF	TGCGCCAGAAAGGGCAGCCCAACGCCGGGCTCTGGAAACACCATATATTTT
TRBV9	-	-	TRBJ1-6	CASSDQQGVNSPLHF	TGTGCCAGCAGCGACCAACAGGGAGTCAATTCACCCCTCCACTTT
TRBV5-6	-	-	TRBJ1-3	CASSLVPSSGNTIYF	TGTGCCAGCAGCTTGGTCCCAAGCTCTGGAAACACCATATATTTT
TRBV18	-	few	TRBJ1-2	CASSPREQPNYGYTF	TGTGCCAGCTCACCACGAGAACAACCGAACTATGGCTACACCTTC
TRBV4-1	-	-	TRBJ1-2	CASSQEGARDYGYTF	TGCGCCAGCAGCCAAGAGGGGGCGCGGGACTATGGCTACACCTTC
TRBV14	-	-	TRBJ2-7	CASSQSIGPWSEQYF	TGTGCCAGCAGCCAAAGCATCGGGCCGTGGAGCGAGCAGTACTTC